This T cell receptor (beta chain) is drawn from a study of cytomegalovirus exposure and HLA in healthy donors. Notes on the study in general: Most TCR sequences were uncommon, yet certain public TCRs appeared in many donors. Reports credit the classifier with highly specific, highly sensitive diagnosis of cytomegalovirus status. The study designated 150 or so TCR beta chains cytomegalovirus-associated.

Of note for this clone: Its antigen is undetermined.

The protocol was immunoSEQ multiplex PCR, while the TCRdb copy is restricted to in-frame clones and leaves out a portion. The sample records 100,000 to 150,000 clones, about 91% being singletons. Trimming cost V 1 base and J 0 bases, with 9 bases left between them. The germline V gene encodes CDR1 SGHTA and CDR2 FQGNSA. The CDR3 has 15 amino acids. The clonotype comes from a woman aged 18-29 years in good health and CMV-seronegative. The chain combines TRBV7-2 with TRBJ1-1; D is undetermined. Sample: PBMCs. The chain's CDR3 is CASSLGGRMNTEAFF. The CDR3 bases are TGTGCCAGCAGCTTAGGAGGGCGGATGAACACTGAAGCTTTCTTT.